This TCR beta chain was identified in a study of regulatory T cells in long-lasting Graves disease. Library construction for TCR beta used iRepertoire HTBI primers and Arm-PCR of CDR3 regions. Each CDR3 protein is one row after TCRdb ran MiXCR on the multiplex PCR reads. Altogether around 450,000 distinct CDR3 sequences are present, about 16% being singletons, with the ten largest covering around 15%. The sample's time point: newly diagnosed GD, antithyroid drugs for less than 3 months. PBMC-derived RNA was used for the TCR library. Germline V CDR1 and CDR2: MNHNS, SASEGT. CDR3 length equals 14 residues. Trimming cost V 5 bases and J 4 bases, with 13 bases left between them. This same sample was also part of a study on T cells in Graves' hyperthyroidism and ophthalmopathy.

This TCR came from a woman in her twenties or thirties with Graves disease. The chain combines TRBV6-1 with TRBJ2-3; D ambiguous. Material: peripheral blood mononuclear cells (PBMCs), obtained at new diagnosis, from a patient treated with antithyroid drugs. The CDR3 coding sequence is TGTGCCAGCAGTCCCGAGGTGGGTTCAGATACGCAGTATTTT. As protein: CASSPEVGSDTQYF.